What follows are 11 T cell receptor beta chains derived from one specimen sequenced in a study of T cell changes during pregnancy in multiple sclerosis. Generated by immunoSEQ multiplex PCR, the TCRdb table keeps only in-frame clones and is missing some. The sample has 50,000 to 60,000 clones, approximately 86% seen once. The starting material was CD4+ T cells from peripheral blood mononuclear cells, obtained in the third trimester of pregnancy. These TCRs come from a female donor with multiple sclerosis, enrolled in a pregnancy study.

The CDR3 DNA is TGTGCCAGCAGCTTAGCGGTCTTGGACAGAGGCGACAATGAGCAGTTCTTC. It is translated as CASSLAVLDRGDNEQFF. The chain combines TRBV7-6 with TRBJ2-1; perhaps TRBD1 as D (6 bases). Trimming cost V 0 bases and J 5 bases, with 17 bases left between them. There are 17 residues in the CDR3. Germline CDR1 SGHVS, CDR2 FNYEAQ.

This chain joins TRBV7-9 and TRBJ1-1; 10 nucleotides line up with TRBD1. The V gene end was trimmed by 4 bases and the J gene end by 4 bases; junction bases not matched to a gene: 3. Germline lookup yields CDR1 SEHNR and CDR2 FQNEAQ (reference sequence). The CDR3 runs to 14 residues. The DNA for the CDR3 is TGTGCCAGCAGCTCGACAGGGGGCGGCACTGAAGCTTTCTTT. It specifies CASSSTGGGTEAFF. The variable domain in full, completed from reference TRBV7-9 and TRBJ1-1, reads DTGVSQNPRHKITKRGQNVTFRCDPISEHNRLYWYRQTLGQGPEFLTYFQNEAQLEKSRLLSDRFSAERPKGSFSTLEIQRTEQGDSAMYLCASSSTGGGTEAFFGQGTRLTVV.

J is TRBJ2-1 and V is TRBV4-3; TRBD2 agrees at 13 bases. CDR1 and CDR2 from the germline V gene are LGHNA and YSLEER. This CDR3 has 18 residues. The V and J ends lost 4 bases and 2 bases, in that order; junction bases with no gene match: 8. DNA for the CDR3: TGCGCCAGCAGCCGTTTACTAGCGGGGGGGCTCACCTACAATGAGCAGTTCTTC. Residues: CASSRLLAGGLTYNEQFF.

V and J are TRBV19 and TRBJ2-1; 8 positions match TRBD2. This CDR3 comprises 16 residues. J was trimmed by 0 bases and V by 4 bases; bases with no gene match: 5. Germline values: CDR1 LNHDA, CDR2 SQIVND (reference sequence). The CDR3 region has the DNA TGTGCCAGTAGTAGGGGTAGCGGGACCTCCTACAATGAGCAGTTCTTC. Protein: CASSRGSGTSYNEQFF.

This sequence joins TRBV5-8 and TRBJ2-1; a weak D match, TRBD2 (6 bases). Germline V gives CDR1 SGHTS, CDR2 YDEGEE. The ends were cut back, 4 bases at V and 0 bases at J, with 11 bases in the middle. CDR3 length: 15 residues. The CDR3 coding sequence is TGTGCCAGCAGCCCGGACGGGAGCTCCTACAATGAGCAGTTCTTC. This translates into CASSPDGSSYNEQFF.

This clone was seen just once. The J gene is TRBJ2-7, the V gene TRBV7-2, with no clear D. The germline gives CDR1 SGHTA, CDR2 FQGNSA. This CDR3 region has 12 residues. Trimming stripped 5 bases from V and 6 bases from J, with 11 bases between. In nucleotides, the CDR3 is TGTGCCAGCAGCCGCCCGAGAGGCGAGCAGTACTTC. Encoded protein: CASSRPRGEQYF. Supplemented by reference TRBV7-2 and TRBJ2-7, the full variable domain reads GAGVSQSPSNKVTEKGKDVELRCDPISGHTALYWYRQSLGQGLEFLIYFQGNSAPDKSGLPSDRFSAERTGGSVSTLTIQRTQQEDSAVYLCASSRPRGEQYFGPGTRLTVT.

In this sample, this clone turned up once. V gene TRBV5-1 combines with J gene TRBJ2-7; 7 nucleotides match TRBD2. Germline assignment: CDR1 SGHRS and CDR2 YFSETQ. The CDR3 totals 18 residues. V lost 4 bases to trimming and J lost 3 bases; unmatched junction nucleotides: 19. The chain's CDR3 is CASSATSGGAGRYYEQYF. CDR3 sequence (DNA): TGCGCCAGCAGCGCCACCTCGGGAGGAGCGGGCCGCTACTACGAGCAGTACTTC.

This clone was found once. The chain recombines TRBV6-5 with TRBJ2-1; 8 bases are shared with TRBD2. Germline V gene sequence: CDR1 MNHEY, CDR2 SVGAGI. V dropped 5 bases and J dropped 2; count of bases not matched to a gene: 5. This CDR3 contains 15 residues. CDR3 residues: CASSSRGGPYNEQFF. The CDR3 DNA follows: TGTGCCAGCAGTAGTCGGGGGGGCCCCTACAATGAGCAGTTCTTC.

The V gene is TRBV7-2, the J gene TRBJ1-4, with 9 bases that match TRBD1. This CDR3 is 14 amino acids long. Germline V gene data show CDR1 as SGHTA and CDR2 as FQGNSA. The ends lost 3 bases at V and 4 bases at J; junction bases unmatched: 0. CDR3: CASSLTGGNEKLFF. CDR3 DNA sequence: TGTGCCAGCAGCTTGACAGGGGGTAATGAAAAACTGTTTTTT.

This rearrangement joins TRBV19 to TRBJ2-5; TRBD2 matches 10 bases. Germline V gene lookup returns CDR1 LNHDA and CDR2 SQIVND (reference sequence). V lost 3 bases, J lost 1 base, and 2 bases stayed unmatched. CDR3 length equals 15 residues. CDR3 sequence (DNA): TGTGCCAGTAGTATTTCTAGCGGGAGCCAAGAGACCCAGTACTTC. The encoded protein is CASSISSGSQETQYF.

The chain couples TRBV7-9 to TRBJ2-7; 7 bases match TRBD2. Germline assignment: CDR1 SEHNR and CDR2 FQNEAQ (reference sequence). The ends lost 5 bases at V and 1 base at J; junction bases unmatched: 8. This CDR3 is built from 15 residues. This CDR3 reads CASSRSWGGSYEQYF. The CDR3 DNA follows: TGTGCCAGCAGCCGGTCCTGGGGAGGGTCCTACGAGCAGTACTTC.